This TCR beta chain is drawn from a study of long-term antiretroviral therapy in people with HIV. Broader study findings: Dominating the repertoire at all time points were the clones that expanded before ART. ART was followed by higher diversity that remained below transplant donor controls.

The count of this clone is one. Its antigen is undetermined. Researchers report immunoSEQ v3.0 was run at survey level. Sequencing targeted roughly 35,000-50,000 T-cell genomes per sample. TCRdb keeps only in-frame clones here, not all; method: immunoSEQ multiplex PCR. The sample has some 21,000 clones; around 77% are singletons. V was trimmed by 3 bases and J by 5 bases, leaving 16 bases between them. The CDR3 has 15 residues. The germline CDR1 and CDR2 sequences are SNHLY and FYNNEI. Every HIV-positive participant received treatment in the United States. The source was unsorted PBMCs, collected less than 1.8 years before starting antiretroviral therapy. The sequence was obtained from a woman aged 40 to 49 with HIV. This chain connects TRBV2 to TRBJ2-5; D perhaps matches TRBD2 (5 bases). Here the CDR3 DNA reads TGTGCCAGCAGTGAGGGTTTGCGGGTCGGGGAGACCCAGTACTTC. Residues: CASSEGLRVGETQYF.